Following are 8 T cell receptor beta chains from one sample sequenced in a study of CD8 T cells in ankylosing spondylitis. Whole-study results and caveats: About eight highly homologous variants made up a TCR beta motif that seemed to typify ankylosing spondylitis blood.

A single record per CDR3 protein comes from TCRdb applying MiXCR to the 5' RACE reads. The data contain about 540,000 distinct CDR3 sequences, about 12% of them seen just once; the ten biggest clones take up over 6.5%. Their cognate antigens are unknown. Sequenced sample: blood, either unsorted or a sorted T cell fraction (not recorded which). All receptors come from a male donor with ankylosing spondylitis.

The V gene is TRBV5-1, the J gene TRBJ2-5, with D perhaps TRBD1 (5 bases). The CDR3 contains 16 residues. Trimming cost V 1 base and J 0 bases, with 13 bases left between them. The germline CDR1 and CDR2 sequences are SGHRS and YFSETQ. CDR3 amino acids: CASSLKRTIHQETQYF. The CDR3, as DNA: TGCGCCAGCAGCTTGAAAAGGACAATCCACCAAGAGACCCAGTACTTC.

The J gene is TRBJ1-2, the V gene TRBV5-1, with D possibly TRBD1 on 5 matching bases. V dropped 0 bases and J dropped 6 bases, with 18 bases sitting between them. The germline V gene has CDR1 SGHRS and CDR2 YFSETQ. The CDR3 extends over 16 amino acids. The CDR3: CASSLEGRQGVDGYTF. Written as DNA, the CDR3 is TGCGCCAGCAGCTTGGAAGGGCGTCAGGGAGTGGATGGCTACACCTTC. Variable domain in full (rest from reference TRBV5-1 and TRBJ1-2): KAGVTQTPRYLIKTRGQQVTLSCSPISGHRSVSWYQQTPGQGLQFLFEYFSETQRNKGNFPGRFSGRQFSNSRSEMNVSTLELGDSALYLCASSLEGRQGVDGYTFGSGTRLTVV.

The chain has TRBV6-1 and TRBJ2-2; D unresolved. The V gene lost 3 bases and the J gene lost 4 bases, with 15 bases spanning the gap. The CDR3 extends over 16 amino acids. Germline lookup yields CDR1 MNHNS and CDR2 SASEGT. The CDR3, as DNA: TGTGCCAGCAGTGATCACCAAATCCCTCTCACCGGGGAGCTGTTTTTT. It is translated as CASSDHQIPLTGELFF.

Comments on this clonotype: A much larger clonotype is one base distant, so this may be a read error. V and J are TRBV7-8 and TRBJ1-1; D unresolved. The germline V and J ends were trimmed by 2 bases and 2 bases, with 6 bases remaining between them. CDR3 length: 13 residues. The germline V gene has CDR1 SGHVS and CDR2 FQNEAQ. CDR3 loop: CASSLRDNTEAFF. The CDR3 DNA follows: TGTGCCAGCAGCTTAAGAGACAACACTGAAGCTTTCTTT.

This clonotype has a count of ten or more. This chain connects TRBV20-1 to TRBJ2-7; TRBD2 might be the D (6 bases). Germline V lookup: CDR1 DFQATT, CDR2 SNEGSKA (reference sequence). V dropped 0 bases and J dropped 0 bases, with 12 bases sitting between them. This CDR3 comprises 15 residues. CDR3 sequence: CSARDPGTFSYEQYF. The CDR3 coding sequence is TGCAGTGCTAGAGATCCGGGGACTTTCTCCTACGAGCAGTACTTC.

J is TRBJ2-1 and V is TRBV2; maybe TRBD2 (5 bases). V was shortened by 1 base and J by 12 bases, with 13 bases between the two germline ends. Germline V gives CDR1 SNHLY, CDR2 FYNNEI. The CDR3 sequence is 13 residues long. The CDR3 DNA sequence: TGTGCCAGCAGTGAAGGGGCGGGCCTCGGGCAGTTCTTC. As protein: CASSEGAGLGQFF.

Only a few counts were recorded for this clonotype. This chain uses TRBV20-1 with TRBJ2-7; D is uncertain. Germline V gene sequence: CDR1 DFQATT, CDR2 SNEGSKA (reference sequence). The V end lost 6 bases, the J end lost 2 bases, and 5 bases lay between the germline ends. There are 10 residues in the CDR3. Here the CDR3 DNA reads TGCAGTGCACGAACCTACGAGCAGTACTTC. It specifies CSARTYEQYF.

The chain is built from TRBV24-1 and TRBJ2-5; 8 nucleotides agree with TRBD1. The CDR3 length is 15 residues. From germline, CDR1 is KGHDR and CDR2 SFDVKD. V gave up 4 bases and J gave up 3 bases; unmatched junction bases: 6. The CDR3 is CATSDRDRGEETQYF. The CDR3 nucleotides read TGTGCCACCAGTGACAGAGACAGGGGAGAAGAGACCCAGTACTTC.